Listed below are T cell receptor beta chains from one sample, sequenced in a study of identical twins. TCRdb reprocessed the 5' RACE reads via MiXCR and lists one record per CDR3 protein. The sample contains around 200,000 distinct CDR3 sequences, around 10% of which appear only once. The sequencing sample was made of memory (CD45RO+) T cells sorted from blood. The receptors here all came from a woman between 18 and 29 years old in good health. Each CDR3 is given with its conserved first and last residue. A D gene is named only where the DNA matches it firmly. A clone size is listed for some rows: how often the clone was seen (once, few, many), or a class if it is expanded.

few,NA,TRBJ2-2,TRBV5-6,CASSTGSTGELFF,TGTGCCAGCAGCACAGGGAGCACCGGGGAGCTGTTTTTT
NA,NA,TRBJ2-6,TRBV5-1,CASSPLGGSGANVLTF,TGCGCCAGCAGCCCGCTGGGGGGCTCTGGGGCCAACGTCCTGACTTTC
many,NA,TRBJ2-1,TRBV24-1,CATSSSSNEQFF,TGTGCCACCAGTAGCTCCTCTAATGAGCAGTTCTTC
NA,NA,TRBJ1-1,TRBV2,CASIGSSVAFF,TGTGCCAGCATAGGAAGCTCAGTGGCTTTCTTT
many,NA,TRBJ1-2,TRBV11-2,CASSPDPYYGYTF,TGTGCCAGCAGCCCCGATCCGTACTATGGCTACACCTTC
NA,NA,TRBJ1-4,TRBV28,CASRTPGISGEKLFF,TGTGCCAGCAGAACGCCGGGGATTTCTGGTGAAAAACTGTTTTTT
many,NA,TRBJ1-5,TRBV9,CASSAENSNQPQHF,TGTGCCAGCAGTGCAGAGAATAGCAATCAGCCCCAGCATTTT
NA,TRBD2,TRBJ2-5,TRBV7-2,CASRAQAGVGETQYF,TGTGCCAGCAGGGCACAAGCGGGAGTGGGGGAGACCCAGTACTTC
many,TRBD2,TRBJ2-3,TRBV2,CASRLAGTDTQYF,TGTGCCAGCAGACTAGCGGGCACAGATACGCAGTATTTT
many,NA,TRBJ2-2,TRBV29-1,CSVPVGFNTGELFF,TGCAGCGTTCCGGTGGGATTTAACACCGGGGAGCTGTTTTTT
NA,NA,TRBJ1-1,TRBV3-1,CASSLGEVEAFF,TGTGCCAGCAGCCTAGGCGAGGTTGAAGCTTTCTTT
few,NA,TRBJ2-7,TRBV6-5,CASSYSGGVSSYEQYF,TGTGCCAGCAGTTACTCCGGCGGGGTCAGCTCCTACGAGCAGTACTTC
NA,NA,TRBJ2-1,TRBV30,CAWSRRLLTDNEQFF,TGTGCCTGGAGTCGAAGACTACTTACTGACAATGAGCAGTTCTTC
few,NA,TRBJ2-3,TRBV2,CASNRVQDTQYF,TGTGCCAGCAACAGGGTCCAGGATACGCAGTATTTT
NA,NA,TRBJ2-3,TRBV3-1,CASSQVAGSDTQYF,TGTGCCAGCAGCCAAGTTGCGGGAAGTGATACGCAGTATTTT
NA,TRBD2,TRBJ2-7,TRBV25-1,CASSDTRLARTQEQYF,TGTGCCAGCAGTGACACCCGACTAGCCCGGACTCAGGAGCAGTACTTC
few,NA,TRBJ2-3,TRBV7-2,CASSSRDFRTDTQYF,TGTGCCAGCAGCTCCCGGGATTTCCGCACAGATACGCAGTATTTT
many,TRBD1,TRBJ2-3,TRBV5-1,CASSSGDRERDTQYF,TGCGCCAGCAGCTCGGGGGACAGGGAGAGAGATACGCAGTATTTT
few,TRBD1,TRBJ2-2,TRBV7-2,CASSLGPYQGAGELFF,TGTGCCAGCAGCTTAGGGCCCTATCAGGGGGCCGGGGAGCTGTTTTTT
few,TRBD2,TRBJ2-3,TRBV6-2/TRBV6-3,CASTIPRGLAGEDTQYF,TGTGCCAGCACTATCCCCCGTGGACTAGCGGGGGAGGATACGCAGTATTTT
many,NA,TRBJ1-5,TRBV27,CASSLFGSNQPQHF,TGTGCCAGCAGTTTATTTGGTAGCAATCAGCCCCAGCATTTT
few,TRBD2,TRBJ2-3,TRBV20-1,CSASHSGGPGDTQYF,TGCAGTGCTTCCCATAGCGGGGGGCCGGGAGATACGCAGTATTTT
few,TRBD2,TRBJ2-1,TRBV6-4,CASSASGGAGNEQFF,TGTGCCAGCAGTGCCAGCGGGGGGGCAGGCAATGAGCAGTTCTTC
few,TRBD2,TRBJ2-1,TRBV27,CASSLTRGEYNEQFF,TGTGCCAGCAGTTTAACGCGGGGGGAATACAATGAGCAGTTCTTC
NA,NA,TRBJ2-3,TRBV5-1,CASGLTDTQYF,TGCGCCAGCGGCCTGACAGATACGCAGTATTTT
NA,NA,TRBJ1-2,TRBV10-2,CASSGSSREDGYTF,TGCGCCAGCAGTGGGTCATCTCGGGAGGATGGCTACACCTTC
few,NA,TRBJ2-3,TRBV7-9,CASGSGSSTDTQYF,TGTGCCAGCGGGTCAGGTAGCAGCACAGATACGCAGTATTTT
many,TRBD1,TRBJ1-6,TRBV6-1,CASTTFGQGASSPLHF,TGTGCCAGCACCACTTTCGGACAGGGGGCTAGTTCACCCCTCCACTTT
NA,NA,TRBJ2-1,TRBV4-1,CASSQERDAEQFF,TGCGCCAGCAGCCAAGAAAGGGACGCGGAGCAGTTCTTC
NA,NA,TRBJ2-5,TRBV7-7,CASSPQGGAETQYF,TGTGCCAGCAGCCCTCAGGGGGGCGCAGAGACCCAGTACTTC
many,NA,TRBJ1-1,TRBV7-2,CASSSRMNTEAFF,TGTGCCAGCAGCTCACGGATGAACACTGAAGCTTTCTTT
many,TRBD1,TRBJ1-1,TRBV29-1,CSVEGKGTGRTGTEAFF,TGCAGCGTTGAAGGCAAGGGGACAGGTAGAACAGGCACTGAAGCTTTCTTT
NA,NA,TRBJ2-1,TRBV18,CASSPPNRPWQFF,TGTGCCAGCTCACCTCCAAATCGTCCGTGGCAGTTCTTC
few,NA,TRBJ2-7,TRBV20-1,CSASSNRIYEQYF,TGCAGTGCTAGCTCTAACAGGATCTACGAGCAGTACTTC
many,NA,TRBJ2-2,TRBV15,CATSRVGETGELFF,TGTGCCACCAGTCGAGTGGGGGAGACCGGGGAGCTGTTTTTT
many,TRBD1,TRBJ1-2,TRBV18,CASSRSRQGNYGYTF,TGTGCCAGCTCCAGATCCCGACAGGGCAACTATGGCTACACCTTC
few,NA,TRBJ2-5,TRBV9,CASSATSVAIQETQYF,TGTGCCAGCAGCGCAACAAGCGTAGCGATCCAAGAGACCCAGTACTTC
NA,TRBD1,TRBJ1-2,TRBV11-2,CASSLSVDRGPDGYTF,TGTGCCAGCAGCTTATCGGTGGACAGGGGGCCTGATGGCTACACCTTC
few,NA,TRBJ2-1,TRBV11-3,CASSLHTGGGYNEQFF,TGTGCCAGCAGCTTACATACGGGGGGCGGCTACAATGAGCAGTTCTTC
NA,NA,TRBJ1-1,TRBV12-3/TRBV12-4,CASRKPRITGFF,TGTGCCAGCCGGAAGCCCCGGATCACGGGTTTCTTT
many,NA,TRBJ2-7,TRBV20-1,CSASAGNEQYF,TGCAGTGCTAGTGCCGGTAACGAGCAGTACTTC
few,NA,TRBJ2-1,TRBV24-1,CATSDRRDFDNEQFF,TGTGCCACCAGTGACCGAAGGGACTTCGACAATGAGCAGTTCTTC
NA,TRBD2,TRBJ2-1,TRBV27,CASRRLAGGVDEQFF,TGTGCCAGTCGGAGACTAGCGGGGGGGGTCGATGAGCAGTTCTTC
few,TRBD2,TRBJ2-4,TRBV7-9,CASSRTSGTKNIQYF,TGTGCCAGCAGCCGGACTAGCGGAACCAAAAACATTCAGTACTTC
NA,NA,TRBJ1-2,TRBV5-6,CASSLKRTYGYTF,TGTGCCAGCAGCTTGAAACGGACCTATGGCTACACCTTC
NA,NA,TRBJ2-7,TRBV7-2,CASSFSQGGLYEQYF,TGTGCCAGCAGCTTCTCCCAGGGGGGACTCTACGAGCAGTACTTC
NA,NA,TRBJ1-5,TRBV27,CASSSLAINQPQHF,TGTGCCAGCAGTTCCTTGGCCATCAATCAGCCCCAGCATTTT
NA,NA,TRBJ2-5,TRBV9,CASSPSGPGETQYF,TGTGCCAGCAGCCCCTCCGGGCCAGGAGAGACCCAGTACTTC
NA,NA,TRBJ2-5,TRBV20-1,CSARDPGAGETQYF,TGCAGTGCTAGAGATCCGGGAGCGGGAGAGACCCAGTACTTC
once,NA,TRBJ1-2,TRBV30,CAWMNYGYTF,TGTGCCTGGATGAACTATGGCTACACCTTC
NA,NA,TRBJ2-7,TRBV18,CASSPMGGYEQYF,TGTGCCAGCTCGCCGATGGGGGGCTACGAGCAGTACTTC